The text below deals with one T cell receptor (beta chain). The data were obtained in a study of blood T cell repertoires in COVID-19. Study at large: The cDNA or gDNA used as material had been derived from T cells, B-cell-depleted T cells, or PBMCs.

Authors' processing steps: From reference gene primer amplification, estimates of nucleated cell counts were derived. Using immunoSEQ multiplex PCR, the repertoire was profiled, and TCRdb retains in-frame clones only, with some absent. V and J calls and clone size are copied from that table; D and trimming were computed from the DNA. This table holds about 51,000 clones, around 84% found once. This CDR3 has 14 amino acids. The V and J ends lost 4 bases and 6 bases, in that order; junction bases with no gene match: 4. Germline V gene data show CDR1 as MGHRA and CDR2 as YSYEKL. This clonotype was obtained from a man at least 80 years old with active COVID-19. The sample comprised peripheral blood. This chain connects TRBV4-1 to TRBJ2-1; 9 bases match TRBD1. The CDR3 DNA follows: TGCGCCAGCAGCCGGGACAGGGTCTCCAATGAGCAGTTCTTC. It encodes CASSRDRVSNEQFF.